The 31 T cell receptor beta chains below all came from one sample that was sequenced in a study of blood T cell repertoires in COVID-19. Profiled with immunoSEQ multiplex PCR; TCRdb holds only in-frame clones, not every one. The sample records around 320,000 clones, about nine tenths being singletons. The material sequenced was peripheral blood. These receptors originate from a woman in her 30s with COVID-19, enrolled during active disease.

V and J are TRBV11-2 and TRBJ1-1; 11 bases agree with TRBD1. With V trimmed by 3 bases and J by 7 bases, 4 bases remained unmatched. The CDR3 has 14 residues. Germline CDR1 and CDR2: SGHAT and FQNNGV. CDR3 nucleotides: TGTGCCAGCAGCTTTGGACAGGGGGCTGGTGAAGCTTTCTTT. It translates to CASSFGQGAGEAFF.

This chain connects TRBV5-1 to TRBJ1-6; TRBD1 might be the D (5 bases). The CDR3 runs to 14 residues. V gave up 4 bases and J gave up 5 bases, with 10 bases separating them. Germline V gene data show CDR1 as SGHRS and CDR2 as YFSETQ. The CDR3 nucleotides are TGCGCCAGCAGCCCAGGACATGATAATTCACCCCTCCACTTT. This sequence encodes CASSPGHDNSPLHF.

This chain joins TRBV5-8 and TRBJ2-2; D gene unclear. Looked up from germline, CDR1 is SGHTS and CDR2 is YDEGEE. Trimming took off 0 bases at V and 5 bases at J, with 8 bases between the two ends. This CDR3 has 14 residues. CDR3 loop: CASSLGYGTGELFF. In nucleotides, the CDR3 is TGTGCCAGCAGCTTGGGATACGGGACCGGGGAGCTGTTTTTT.

The chain joins TRBV28 to TRBJ1-2; D not resolved. This CDR3 spans 12 amino acids. With 3 bases removed from V and 8 bases from J, the gap between germline ends came to 10 bases. Germline V gene sequence: CDR1 MDHEN, CDR2 SYDVKM. The CDR3 DNA reads as TGTGCCAGCAGTTTTATCGGGGTCGGCTACACCTTC. It encodes CASSFIGVGYTF.

V is TRBV4-2 and J is TRBJ2-3, with 15 bases aligning to TRBD2. V trimming: 4 bases; J trimming: 5 bases; junction bases outside the gene matches: 10. CDR3 length equals 18 residues. Germline V gene sequence: CDR1 LGHNA, CDR2 YNFKEQ. CDR3: CASSLPLGLAGGEDTQYF. The DNA for the CDR3 is TGTGCCAGCAGCCTACCGCTAGGACTAGCGGGGGGGGAAGATACGCAGTATTTT.

This sequence joins TRBV15 and TRBJ1-2; D is possibly TRBD1 (5 bases). V was shortened by 0 bases and J by 9 bases, with 11 bases between the two germline ends. Per the germline V gene, CDR1 is LNHNV and CDR2 is YYDKDF (reference sequence). The CDR3 runs 13 residues. The CDR3 protein is CATSRDREGSYTF. In nucleotides, the CDR3 is TGTGCCACCAGCAGAGATAGGGAGGGGAGCTACACCTTC.

Notes on this clone: One end of the junction fails to match germline, which may point to a read error. V is TRBV29-1 and J is TRBJ2-7; 10 bases map to TRBD1. CDR1 and CDR2 from the germline V gene are SQVTM and ANQGSEA. The CDR3 has 15 amino acids. CDR3 DNA sequence: TGCAGCGTCGAAGGCCGGGACAGGGGCGCCTACGAGCAGTACTTC. The encoded protein is CSVEGRDRGAYEQYF.

This chain joins TRBV19 and TRBJ2-5; a weak D match, TRBD2 (6 bases). V was shortened by 3 bases and J by 5 bases, with 13 bases between the two germline ends. There are 14 residues in the CDR3. Germline V CDR1 and CDR2: LNHDA, SQIVND (reference sequence). The CDR3 DNA is TGTGCCAGTAGTATCGGGGGATCTCACGAGACCCAGTACTTC. Residues: CASSIGGSHETQYF.

The rearrangement joins TRBV6-4 to TRBJ1-1; D is unresolved. The CDR3 extends over 14 amino acids. Germline CDR1 and CDR2: MRHNA and SNTAGT. V dropped 3 bases and J dropped 3 bases, with 11 bases sitting between them. The CDR3 loop is CASSERGKDTEAFF. Here the CDR3 DNA reads TGTGCCAGCAGTGAACGGGGTAAGGACACTGAAGCTTTCTTT.

The table lists this clone with a few counts. The chain uses TRBV27 and TRBJ2-2; 11 bases line up with TRBD2. Germline V gene data show CDR1 as MNHEY and CDR2 as SMNVEV (reference sequence). V gave up 5 bases and J gave up 7 bases; unmatched junction bases: 9. The CDR3 is made up of 16 amino acids. CDR3: CASSLSTSGVDGELFF. The DNA for the CDR3 is TGTGCCAGCAGTCTCTCGACTAGCGGGGTGGACGGGGAGCTGTTTTTT.

The J gene is TRBJ1-3, the V gene TRBV27; TRBD1 matches 10 bases. V lost 7 bases to trimming and J lost 0 bases; unmatched junction nucleotides: 9. Per the germline V gene, CDR1 is MNHEY and CDR2 is SMNVEV (reference sequence). This CDR3 contains 17 residues. CDR3 in amino acids: CASTGQGTLSSGNTIYF. CDR3 nucleotides: TGTGCCAGCACGGGACAGGGGACGCTGAGCTCTGGAAACACCATATATTTT.

The chain couples TRBV13 to TRBJ1-1; 11 bases map to TRBD1. CDR1 and CDR2 (germline): PRHDT, FYEKMQ (reference sequence). This CDR3 has 13 residues. J gave up 7 bases and V 8 bases, and 6 bases lay outside the gene matches. CDR3 loop: CASSGTGGVEAFF. The DNA of the CDR3 is TGTGCCAGCTCAGGGACAGGGGGAGTTGAAGCTTTCTTT.

The chain uses TRBV3-1 (or the pseudogene TRBV3-2) and TRBJ2-3, with D unclear. Germline CDR1 LGHDT, CDR2 YNNKEL (reference sequence). V lost 6 bases and J 1 base, leaving 14 bases between the germline ends. The CDR3 runs 15 residues. CDR3 coding DNA: TGTGCCAGCAGGCAATTTTTGTTCGGCACAGATACGCAGTATTTT. Its protein is CASRQFLFGTDTQYF.

The J gene is TRBJ1-2, the V gene TRBV3-1 (or the pseudogene TRBV3-2); TRBD1 matches at 7 bases. CDR3 length: 15 residues. The germline V gene encodes CDR1 LGHDT and CDR2 YNNKEL (reference sequence). Trimming took 2 bases from V and 4 from J; bases not matched to a gene: 7. The CDR3 sequence is CASSQRLGQTYGYTF. Written as DNA, the CDR3 is TGTGCCAGCAGCCAAAGGCTGGGACAGACCTATGGCTACACCTTC.

The chain links TRBV14 to TRBJ1-2; 8 bases are shared with TRBD1. The ends lost 8 bases at V and 4 bases at J; junction bases unmatched: 9. CDR1 is SGHDN, CDR2 FVKESK, per germline. CDR3 length equals 14 residues. DNA for the CDR3: TGTGCCAGCCAGGGGACAGGATCGTTCTATGGCTACACCTTC. Amino acids: CASQGTGSFYGYTF.

The V call is TRBV5-1, the J call TRBJ1-1, with no clear D. Trimming left V 1 base short and J 2 bases short, with 9 bases between. The CDR3 runs to 14 residues. The V gene's germline CDR1 is SGHRS and CDR2 YFSETQ. The CDR3 DNA reads TGCGCCAGCAGCTTGTTAGCGGGAAACACTGAAGCTTTCTTT. Translated, it gives CASSLLAGNTEAFF.

The chain couples TRBV7-2 to TRBJ1-1, with TRBD1 as a possible D gene (5 bases). V was shortened by 4 bases and J by 0 bases, with 12 bases between the two germline ends. The CDR3 totals 15 residues. Germline-derived CDR1 and CDR2 are SGHTA and FQGNSA. CDR3 coding DNA: TGTGCCAGCAGCTCCCAGGGTATTCTGAACACTGAAGCTTTCTTT. Protein: CASSSQGILNTEAFF.

This clone was seen a handful of times. The V call is TRBV14, the J call TRBJ2-1; 11 bases align to TRBD2. From germline, CDR1 is SGHDN and CDR2 FVKESK. The CDR3 has 15 residues. V lost 1 base and J lost 10; bases outside the gene matches: 6. The CDR3 loop reads CASSQVLAGAWEQFF. CDR3 coding DNA: TGTGCCAGCAGCCAAGTACTAGCGGGGGCGTGGGAGCAGTTCTTC.

The chain carries TRBV7-9 and TRBJ1-1; the match to TRBD1 covers 7 bases. The CDR3 sequence is 14 residues long. The germline gives CDR1 SEHNR, CDR2 FQNEAQ (reference sequence). V lost 6 bases and J lost 8; bases outside the gene matches: 12. The CDR3 bases are TGTGCCAGCAGGTCGGGACAGAGGAAGTCAGAAGCTTTCTTT. Translated, it gives CASRSGQRKSEAFF.

The chain carries TRBV10-3 and TRBJ2-7, with 7 bases fitting TRBD1. The CDR3 length is 15 residues. Trimming took 3 bases from V and 1 from J; bases not matched to a gene: 6. The V gene's germline CDR1 is ENHRY and CDR2 SYGVKD. CDR3 in DNA: TGTGCCATCAGTGACTTCGGACAGGCTTCCTACGAGCAGTACTTC. Protein: CAISDFGQASYEQYF.

The rearrangement joins TRBV5-4 to TRBJ1-1; maybe TRBD1 (6 bases). The V end was cut by 10 bases, the J end by 2 bases, with 24 bases between. Per germline, CDR1 SGHNT and CDR2 YYREEE (reference sequence). The CDR3 is 16 residues long. Written as DNA, the CDR3 is TGTGCCGGAGAAAGAGCAGGGGCCCTCCATAACACTGAAGCTTTCTTT. This gives the protein CAGERAGALHNTEAFF.

The genes are TRBV6-1 and TRBJ1-4, with 8 bases fitting TRBD1. Germline loops: CDR1 MNHNS, CDR2 SASEGT. With 3 bases clipped from V and 2 bases from J, the junction kept 2 bases outside the gene matches. This CDR3 contains 15 residues. CDR3 sequence: CASSDRDRTNEKLFF. The CDR3 DNA is TGTGCCAGCAGTGATAGGGACAGGACTAATGAAAAACTGTTTTTT.

V and J are TRBV7-9 and TRBJ2-6; 8 nucleotides agree with TRBD1. Germline values: CDR1 SEHNR, CDR2 FQNEAQ (reference sequence). V was clipped by 5 bases and J by 2 bases; unmatched bases: 11. This CDR3 has 18 amino acids. The CDR3 spells CASSAQGAGIAGANVLTF. The CDR3 DNA reads as TGTGCCAGCAGCGCGCAGGGGGCTGGCATTGCTGGGGCCAACGTCCTGACTTTC.

The V and J genes are TRBV6-2 or TRBV6-3 and TRBJ2-7; no firm D call. Germline-derived CDR1 and CDR2 are MNHEY and SVGEGT. The length of the CDR3 is 12 residues. With 0 bases removed from V and 11 bases from J, the gap between germline ends came to 11 bases. CDR3 sequence (DNA): TGTGCCAGCAGTTACTCGGGTCAACGGGAGTACTTC. Translated, it gives CASSYSGQREYF.

CDR3 in amino acids: CASSLGGSEAFF. CDR3 coding DNA: TGTGCCAGCAGCTTGGGAGGCTCTGAAGCTTTCTTT. The V gene is TRBV7-9, the J gene TRBJ1-1, with no clear D. Germline CDR1 reads SEHNR; CDR2 reads FQNEAQ (reference sequence). The CDR3 extends over 12 amino acids. V lost 3 bases and J 6 bases, leaving 8 bases between the germline ends.

The chain recombines TRBV14 with TRBJ2-2, with 7 positions matching TRBD1. CDR3 length: 16 residues. Trimming at V came to 4 bases and at J to 2 bases, leaving 7 bases not matched to a gene. CDR1 SGHDN and CDR2 FVKESK come from the germline V gene. CDR3 DNA sequence: TGTGCCAGCAGCCGTCCCGGGACAGACAACACCGGGGAGCTGTTTTTT. Translated: CASSRPGTDNTGELFF.

V is TRBV6-5 and J is TRBJ2-7, with 8 nucleotides matching TRBD1. CDR1 is MNHEY, CDR2 SVGAGI, per germline. The J segment lost 5 bases and the V segment lost 10 bases, leaving 13 bases of the junction unmatched. The CDR3 sequence is 14 residues long. This CDR3 is CATLTGGFFHEQYF. The CDR3 DNA follows: TGTGCCACCTTAACAGGGGGTTTTTTCCACGAGCAGTACTTC.

The genes are TRBV12-3 or TRBV12-4 and TRBJ1-1; no firm D call. The CDR3 spans 13 residues. V dropped 2 bases and J dropped 3 bases, with 7 bases sitting between them. This CDR3 is CASSLSRDTEAFF. CDR3 DNA: TGTGCCAGCAGTTTATCCCGGGACACTGAAGCTTTCTTT.

The rearrangement joins TRBV28 to TRBJ2-1, with D hard to call. The CDR3 loop spans 16 amino acids. Trimming removed 4 bases from V and 0 bases from J, with 13 bases in between. Germline CDR1 MDHEN, CDR2 SYDVKM. The CDR3 DNA is TGTGCCAGCAGTTCTATGGGCCCCAACTCCTACAATGAGCAGTTCTTC. Its translation is CASSSMGPNSYNEQFF.

The V gene is TRBV23-1, the J gene TRBJ1-5; TRBD1 might be the D (5 bases). TRBV23-1 is identified as an open reading frame with a role that is uncertain. V was pared by 4 bases and J by 0 bases, with 16 bases between. The CDR3 consists of 17 residues. The CDR3 protein is CASSRGGTADSNQPQHF. The CDR3 DNA reads as TGCGCCAGCAGTCGTGGGGGGACCGCCGATAGCAATCAGCCCCAGCATTTT.

The V gene is TRBV27, the J gene TRBJ1-2; TRBD1 matches 11 bases. V was clipped by 4 bases and J by 8 bases; unmatched bases: 6. This CDR3 comprises 14 residues. From germline, CDR1 is MNHEY and CDR2 SMNVEV (reference sequence). In DNA, the CDR3 is TGTGCCAGCAGTTCAGGACAGGGGGCGTACGGCTACACCTTC. Residues: CASSSGQGAYGYTF.